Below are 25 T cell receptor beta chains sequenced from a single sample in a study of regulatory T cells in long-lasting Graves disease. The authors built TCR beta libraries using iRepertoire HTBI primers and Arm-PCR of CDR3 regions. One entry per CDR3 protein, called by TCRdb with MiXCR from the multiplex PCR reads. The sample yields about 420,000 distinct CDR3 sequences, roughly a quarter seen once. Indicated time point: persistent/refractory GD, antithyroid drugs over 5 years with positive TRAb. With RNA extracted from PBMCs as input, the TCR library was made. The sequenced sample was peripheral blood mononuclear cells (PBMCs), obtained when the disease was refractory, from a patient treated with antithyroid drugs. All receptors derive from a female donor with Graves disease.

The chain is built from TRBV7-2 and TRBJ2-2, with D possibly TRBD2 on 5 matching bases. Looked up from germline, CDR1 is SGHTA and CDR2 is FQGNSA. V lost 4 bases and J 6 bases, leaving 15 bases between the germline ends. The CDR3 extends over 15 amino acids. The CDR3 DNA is TGTGCCAGCAGCTCAACGGGGAGTCCCGCCGGGGAGCTGTTTTTT. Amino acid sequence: CASSSTGSPAGELFF. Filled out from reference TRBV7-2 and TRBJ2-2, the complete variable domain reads GAGVSQSPSNKVTEKGKDVELRCDPISGHTALYWYRQSLGQGLEFLIYFQGNSAPDKSGLPSDRFSAERTGGSVSTLTIQRTQQEDSAVYLCASSSTGSPAGELFFGEGSRLTVL.

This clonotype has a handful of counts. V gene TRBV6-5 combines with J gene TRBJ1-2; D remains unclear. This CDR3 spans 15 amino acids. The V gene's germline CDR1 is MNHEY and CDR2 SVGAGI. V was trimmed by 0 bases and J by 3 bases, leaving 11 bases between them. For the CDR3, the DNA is TGTGCCAGCAGTTACTCAGGGCGAAACCACTATGGCTACACCTTC. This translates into CASSYSGRNHYGYTF.

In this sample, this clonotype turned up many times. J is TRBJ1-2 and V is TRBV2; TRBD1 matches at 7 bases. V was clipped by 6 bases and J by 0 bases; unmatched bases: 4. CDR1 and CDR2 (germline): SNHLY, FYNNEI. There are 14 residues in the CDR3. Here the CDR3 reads CASREGQTNYGYTF. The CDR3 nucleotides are TGTGCCAGCAGGGAGGGACAGACTAACTATGGCTACACCTTC.

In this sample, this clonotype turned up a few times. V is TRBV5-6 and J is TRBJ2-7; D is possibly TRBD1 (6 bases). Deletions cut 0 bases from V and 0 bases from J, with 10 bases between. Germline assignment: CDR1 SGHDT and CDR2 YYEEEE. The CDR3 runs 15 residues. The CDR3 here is CASSLGDTSSYEQYF. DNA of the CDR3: TGTGCCAGCAGCTTGGGGGACACGTCCTCCTACGAGCAGTACTTC.

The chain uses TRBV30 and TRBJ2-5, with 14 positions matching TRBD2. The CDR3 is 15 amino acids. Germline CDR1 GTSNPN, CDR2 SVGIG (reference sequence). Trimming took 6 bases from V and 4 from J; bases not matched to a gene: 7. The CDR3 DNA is TGTGCCTGTAAACCGGGACTAGCGGGAGTAGAGACCCAGTACTTC. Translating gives CACKPGLAGVETQYF.

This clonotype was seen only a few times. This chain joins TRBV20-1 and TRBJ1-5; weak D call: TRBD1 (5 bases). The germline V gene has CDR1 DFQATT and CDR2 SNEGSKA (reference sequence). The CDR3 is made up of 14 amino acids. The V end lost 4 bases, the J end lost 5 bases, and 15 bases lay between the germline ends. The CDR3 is CSATDVLGDQPQHF. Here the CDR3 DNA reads TGCAGTGCTACGGACGTCCTGGGGGATCAGCCCCAGCATTTT.

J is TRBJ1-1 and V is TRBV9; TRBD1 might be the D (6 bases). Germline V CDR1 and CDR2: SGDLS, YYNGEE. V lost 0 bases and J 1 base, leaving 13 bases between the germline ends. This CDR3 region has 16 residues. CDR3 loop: CASSVVAGGPNTEAFF. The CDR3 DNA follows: TGTGCCAGCAGCGTAGTAGCGGGGGGGCCGAACACTGAAGCTTTCTTT.

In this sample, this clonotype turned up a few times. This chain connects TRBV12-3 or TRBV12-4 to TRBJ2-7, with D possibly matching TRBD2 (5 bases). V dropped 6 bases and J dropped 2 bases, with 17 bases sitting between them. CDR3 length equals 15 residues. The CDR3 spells CASSPKSAGAYEQYF. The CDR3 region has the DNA TGTGCCAGCAGCCCCAAGTCGGCGGGTGCCTACGAGCAGTACTTC.

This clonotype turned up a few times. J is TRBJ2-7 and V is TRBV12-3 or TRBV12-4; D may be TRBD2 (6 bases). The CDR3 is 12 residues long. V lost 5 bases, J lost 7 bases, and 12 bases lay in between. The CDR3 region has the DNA TGTGCCAGCAGTCCGACTAGGGGTGAGCAGTACTTC. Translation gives CASSPTRGEQYF.

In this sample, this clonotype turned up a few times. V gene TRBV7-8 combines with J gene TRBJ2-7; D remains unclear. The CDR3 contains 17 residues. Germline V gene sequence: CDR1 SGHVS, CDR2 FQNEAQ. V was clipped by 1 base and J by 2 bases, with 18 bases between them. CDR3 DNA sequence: TGTGCCAGCAGCTTAGAAGCAACAGTCTATTTGGCCTACGAGCAGTACTTC. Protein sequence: CASSLEATVYLAYEQYF.

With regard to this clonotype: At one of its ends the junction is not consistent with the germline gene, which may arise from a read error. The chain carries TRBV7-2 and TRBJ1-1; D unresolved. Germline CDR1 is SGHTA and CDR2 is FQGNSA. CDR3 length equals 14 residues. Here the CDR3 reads CASNLGQMNTEAFF. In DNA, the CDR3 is TGTGCCAGCAACTTAGGCCAGATGAACACTGAAGCTTTCTTT.

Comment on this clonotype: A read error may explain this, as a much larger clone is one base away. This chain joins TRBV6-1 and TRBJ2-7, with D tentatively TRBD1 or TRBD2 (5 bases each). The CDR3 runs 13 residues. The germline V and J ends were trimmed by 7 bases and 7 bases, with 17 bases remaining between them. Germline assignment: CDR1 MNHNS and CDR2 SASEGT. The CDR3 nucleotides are TGTGCCAGCACCTTGGGGGTCCCAGGGGAGCAGTACTTC. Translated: CASTLGVPGEQYF.

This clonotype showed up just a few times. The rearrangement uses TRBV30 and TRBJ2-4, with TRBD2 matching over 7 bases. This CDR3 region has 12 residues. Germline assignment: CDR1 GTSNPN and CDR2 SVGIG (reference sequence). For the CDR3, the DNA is TGTGGGGGGAGGGTAGCCAAAAACATTCAGTACTTC. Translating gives CGGRVAKNIQYF.

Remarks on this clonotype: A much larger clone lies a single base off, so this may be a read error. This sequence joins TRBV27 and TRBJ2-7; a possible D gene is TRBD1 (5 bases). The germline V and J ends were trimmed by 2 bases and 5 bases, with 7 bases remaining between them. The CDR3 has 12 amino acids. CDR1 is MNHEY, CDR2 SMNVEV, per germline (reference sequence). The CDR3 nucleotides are TGTGCCAGCAGTTTACAGGGTCACGAGCAGTACTTC. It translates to CASSLQGHEQYF.

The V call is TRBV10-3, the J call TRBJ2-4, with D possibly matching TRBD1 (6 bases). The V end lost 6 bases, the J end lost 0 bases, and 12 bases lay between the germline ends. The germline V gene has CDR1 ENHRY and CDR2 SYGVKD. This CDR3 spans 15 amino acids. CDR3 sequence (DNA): TGTGCCATCAGCGAACAGGGTCTAGCCAAAAACATTCAGTACTTC. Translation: CAISEQGLAKNIQYF.

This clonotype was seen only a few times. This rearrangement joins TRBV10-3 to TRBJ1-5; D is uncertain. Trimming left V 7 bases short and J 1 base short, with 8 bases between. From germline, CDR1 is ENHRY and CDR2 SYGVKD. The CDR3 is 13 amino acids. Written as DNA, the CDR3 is TGTGCCATCAATACGGGGAGCAATCAGCCCCAGCATTTT. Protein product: CAINTGSNQPQHF.

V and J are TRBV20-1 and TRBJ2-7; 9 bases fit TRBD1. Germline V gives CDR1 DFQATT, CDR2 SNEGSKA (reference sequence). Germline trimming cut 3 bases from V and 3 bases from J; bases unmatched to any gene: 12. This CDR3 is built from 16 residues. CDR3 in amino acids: CSARVIDRGDYYEQYF. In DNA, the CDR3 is TGCAGTGCTAGGGTCATTGACAGGGGGGACTACTACGAGCAGTACTTC.

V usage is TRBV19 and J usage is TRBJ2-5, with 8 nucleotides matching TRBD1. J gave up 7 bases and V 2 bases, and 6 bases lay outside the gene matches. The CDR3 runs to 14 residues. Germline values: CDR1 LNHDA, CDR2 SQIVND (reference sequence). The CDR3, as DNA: TGTGCCAGTAGTATAAGAGGACAGGGTGGGACCCAGTACTTC. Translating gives CASSIRGQGGTQYF.

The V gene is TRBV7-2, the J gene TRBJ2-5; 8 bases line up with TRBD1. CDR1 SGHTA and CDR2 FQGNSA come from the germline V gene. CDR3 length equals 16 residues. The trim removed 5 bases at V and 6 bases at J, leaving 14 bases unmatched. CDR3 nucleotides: TGTGCCAGCAGCCCACGCGAGGTTACAGGGGGAAAGACCCAGTACTTC. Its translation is CASSPREVTGGKTQYF.

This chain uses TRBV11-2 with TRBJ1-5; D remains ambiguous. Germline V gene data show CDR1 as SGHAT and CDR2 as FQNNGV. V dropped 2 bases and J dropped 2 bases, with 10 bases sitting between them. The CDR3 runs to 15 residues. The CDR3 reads CASSLTDGGNQPQHF. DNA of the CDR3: TGTGCCAGCAGCTTAACGGATGGAGGCAATCAGCCCCAGCATTTT.

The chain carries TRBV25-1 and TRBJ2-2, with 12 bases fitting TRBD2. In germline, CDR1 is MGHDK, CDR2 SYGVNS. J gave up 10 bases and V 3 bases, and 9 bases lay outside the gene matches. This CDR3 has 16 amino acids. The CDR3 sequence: CASSDGLAGLPEELFF. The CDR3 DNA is TGTGCCAGCAGTGACGGACTAGCGGGATTACCGGAGGAGCTGTTTTTT.

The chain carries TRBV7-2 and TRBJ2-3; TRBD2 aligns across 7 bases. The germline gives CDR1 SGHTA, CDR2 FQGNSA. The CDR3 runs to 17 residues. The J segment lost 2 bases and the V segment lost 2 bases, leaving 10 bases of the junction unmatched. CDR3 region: CASSLNLFAGVTDTQYF. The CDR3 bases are TGTGCCAGCAGCTTAAATCTCTTCGCGGGGGTCACAGATACGCAGTATTTT.

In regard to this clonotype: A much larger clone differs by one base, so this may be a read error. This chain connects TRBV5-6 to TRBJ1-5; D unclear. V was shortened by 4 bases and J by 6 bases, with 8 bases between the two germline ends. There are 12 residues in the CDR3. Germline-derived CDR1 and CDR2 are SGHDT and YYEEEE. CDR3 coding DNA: TGTGCCAGCAGCGAGCGCAGTCAGCCCCAGCATTTT. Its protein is CASSERSQPQHF.

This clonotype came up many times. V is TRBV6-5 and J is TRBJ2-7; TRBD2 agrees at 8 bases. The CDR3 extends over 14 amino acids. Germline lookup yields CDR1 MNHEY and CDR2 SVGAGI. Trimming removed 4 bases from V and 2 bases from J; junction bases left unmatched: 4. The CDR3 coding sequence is TGTGCCAGCAGTTTTAGCGGGGAGACCTACGAGCAGTACTTC. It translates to CASSFSGETYEQYF.

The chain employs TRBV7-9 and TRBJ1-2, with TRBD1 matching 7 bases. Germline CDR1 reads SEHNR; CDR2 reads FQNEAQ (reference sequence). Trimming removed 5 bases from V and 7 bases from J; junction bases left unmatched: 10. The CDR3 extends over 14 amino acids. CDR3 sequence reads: CASSGGQAAGGYTF. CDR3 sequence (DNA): TGTGCCAGCAGCGGCGGACAGGCGGCGGGTGGCTACACCTTC. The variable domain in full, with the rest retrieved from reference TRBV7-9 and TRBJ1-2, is DTGVSQNPRHKITKRGQNVTFRCDPISEHNRLYWYRQTLGQGPEFLTYFQNEAQLEKSRLLSDRFSAERPKGSFSTLEIQRTEQGDSAMYLCASSGGQAAGGYTFGSGTRLTVV.